Listed here are 24 T cell receptor beta chains from one sample, sequenced in a study of cytomegalovirus exposure and HLA in healthy donors. Use of 60 Vbeta and 13 Jbeta primers characterized the PCR. The data were produced by immunoSEQ multiplex PCR, yet TCRdb's version contains in-frame clones alone and is incomplete. The repertoire has roughly 110,000 clones, roughly 80% of them found once; the top ten carry approximately 2.2%. Sequencing input: PBMCs. These receptors all stem from a man under 40 in good health and CMV-seronegative.

The chain recombines TRBV7-3 with TRBJ2-7, with 11 bases fitting TRBD2. V shed 2 bases, J shed 5 bases, and the junction held 5 bases outside the gene matches. The CDR3 extends over 15 amino acids. Germline V lookup: CDR1 SGHTA, CDR2 FQGTGA. The CDR3 is CASSLEGTSGNEQYF. The CDR3 nucleotides are TGTGCCAGCAGCTTAGAGGGGACTAGCGGTAACGAGCAGTACTTC.

The chain combines TRBV6-6 with TRBJ2-6; D possibly corresponds to TRBD1 (5 bases). This CDR3 is 15 amino acids long. Trimming removed 5 bases at V and 0 bases at J, with 8 bases between. CDR1 MNHNY and CDR2 SVGAGI come from the germline V gene (reference sequence). In DNA form, the CDR3 reads TGTGCCAGCAGTCACAGGAGCTCTGGGGCCAACGTCCTGACTTTC. This codes for CASSHRSSGANVLTF.

This clone came up a few times. The J gene is TRBJ1-4, the V gene TRBV11-2; the D is unclear. V lost 1 base and J 7 bases, leaving 13 bases between the germline ends. Per the germline V gene, CDR1 is SGHAT and CDR2 is FQNNGV. The CDR3 has 15 amino acids. The CDR3 sequence: CASSLGSVGSEKLFF. The CDR3 DNA follows: TGTGCCAGCAGCTTAGGTTCGGTAGGGAGTGAAAAACTGTTTTTT. The full variable domain, rest sourced from reference TRBV11-2 and TRBJ1-4, is EAGVAQSPRYKIIEKRQSVAFWCNPISGHATLYWYQQILGQGPKLLIQFQNNGVVDDSQLPKDRFSAERLKGVDSTLKIQPAKLEDSAVYLCASSLGSVGSEKLFFGSGTQLSVL.

The V and J genes are TRBV9 and TRBJ1-1; D not certain. The V gene's germline CDR1 is SGDLS and CDR2 YYNGEE. Trimming took 4 bases from V and 3 from J, leaving 19 bases between them. This CDR3 is built from 16 residues. CDR3 sequence (DNA): TGTGCCAGCAGCCCTAGTGCGAGGGCGCGAGACACTGAAGCTTTCTTT. Encoded protein: CASSPSARARDTEAFF.

V is TRBV28 and J is TRBJ1-4, with 7 bases identical to TRBD1. Germline lookup yields CDR1 MDHEN and CDR2 SYDVKM. Losses at the gene ends were 6 bases for V and 4 bases for J; bases not matched to a gene: 5. This CDR3 is built from 14 residues. As DNA, the CDR3 is TGTGCCAGCAGGGGGACAGTAATTAATGAAAAACTGTTTTTT. Translated: CASRGTVINEKLFF. Drawing the rest from reference TRBV28 and TRBJ1-4, the complete variable domain is DVKVTQSSRYLVKRTGEKVFLECVQDMDHENMFWYRQDPGLGLRLIYFSYDVKMKEKGDIPEGYSVSREKKERFSLILESASTNQTSMYLCASRGTVINEKLFFGSGTQLSVL.

This sequence joins TRBV9 and TRBJ2-1; 10 nucleotides match TRBD2. The junction had 13 bases not matched to a gene; V was cut back by 4 bases and J by 9 bases. The CDR3 spans 16 residues. Germline CDR1 and CDR2: SGDLS and YYNGEE. The CDR3 is CASSTNRAGGPVEQFF. The CDR3 region has the DNA TGTGCCAGCAGCACCAATCGAGCGGGAGGGCCGGTTGAGCAGTTCTTC.

The V call is TRBV7-3, the J call TRBJ1-2, with D maybe TRBD1 (5 bases). Germline-derived CDR1 and CDR2 are SGHTA and FQGTGA. This CDR3 has 13 amino acids. Trimming removed 3 bases at V and 8 bases at J, with 13 bases between. The CDR3 reads CASSFGSGEGYTF. The CDR3 DNA follows: TGTGCCAGCAGCTTTGGATCGGGGGAAGGCTACACCTTC.

Written as DNA, the CDR3 is TGTGCCAGCAGTGAAAGCACAGGGGCTTCCACAGATACGCAGTATTTT. It specifies CASSESTGASTDTQYF. The chain joins TRBV6-1 to TRBJ2-3, with 7 bases that match TRBD1. There are 16 residues in the CDR3. V lost 2 bases and J lost 2; bases outside the gene matches: 7. Germline CDR1 is MNHNS and CDR2 is SASEGT.

The CDR3 spells CASSQGLAGEGEQYF. In nucleotides, the CDR3 is TGCGCCAGCAGCCAAGGGCTAGCGGGGGAAGGCGAGCAGTACTTC. V is TRBV4-1 and J is TRBJ2-7; 10 bases fit TRBD2. The J segment lost 6 bases and the V segment lost 1 base, leaving 6 bases of the junction unmatched. The CDR3 runs 15 residues. Germline V gene sequence: CDR1 MGHRA, CDR2 YSYEKL.

The J gene is TRBJ2-7, the V gene TRBV5-1; possible D gene TRBD1, 5 bases. The CDR3 is 12 amino acids. In germline, CDR1 is SGHRS, CDR2 YFSETQ. The germline V and J ends were trimmed by 2 bases and 6 bases, with 9 bases remaining between them. The CDR3, as DNA: TGCGCCAGCAGCTTACCCCAGGGCGAGCAGTACTTC. It encodes CASSLPQGEQYF.

The chain is built from TRBV6-1 and TRBJ2-1; 10 bases agree with TRBD1. Per germline, CDR1 MNHNS and CDR2 SASEGT. V shed 3 bases, J shed 4 bases, and the junction held 3 bases outside the gene matches. The CDR3 is 15 amino acids. This CDR3 is CASSDLGQGYNEQFF. As DNA, the CDR3 is TGTGCCAGCAGTGACTTGGGACAGGGGTACAATGAGCAGTTCTTC.

A few counts support this clone. The chain recombines TRBV5-1 with TRBJ2-5; 13 nucleotides align to TRBD2. With V trimmed by 3 bases and J by 4 bases, 6 bases remained unmatched. The CDR3 loop spans 16 amino acids. Germline loops: CDR1 SGHRS, CDR2 YFSETQ. Here the CDR3 reads CASSSSRTSGRETQYF. CDR3 DNA: TGCGCCAGCAGCTCCTCCCGGACTAGCGGGAGAGAGACCCAGTACTTC.

The chain has TRBV7-8 and TRBJ1-2; no definite D call. The V end was cut by 2 bases, the J end by 1 base, with 17 bases between. Germline loops: CDR1 SGHVS, CDR2 FQNEAQ. The CDR3 totals 17 residues. The CDR3 sequence is CASSLNSAAIGNYGYTF. As DNA, the CDR3 is TGTGCCAGCAGCTTAAACTCAGCGGCTATCGGTAACTATGGCTACACCTTC. Variable domain in full (rest from reference TRBV7-8 and TRBJ1-2): GAGVSQSPRYKVAKRGQDVALRCDPISGHVSLFWYQQALGQGPEFLTYFQNEAQLDKSGLPSDRFFAERPEGSVSTLKIQRTQQEDSAVYLCASSLNSAAIGNYGYTFGSGTRLTVV.

V usage is TRBV19 and J usage is TRBJ2-7; D is possibly TRBD2 (6 bases). The CDR3 covers 13 residues. Germline V gene sequence: CDR1 LNHDA, CDR2 SQIVND (reference sequence). V was pared by 5 bases and J by 3 bases, with 11 bases between. CDR3 region: CASSALGGYEQYF. Here the CDR3 DNA reads TGTGCCAGTAGTGCCCTCGGGGGCTACGAGCAGTACTTC.

The V and J genes are TRBV10-2 and TRBJ2-3, with 12 bases aligning to TRBD2. The V gene's germline CDR1 is WSHSY and CDR2 SAAADI. This CDR3 is built from 16 residues. Losses at the gene ends were 4 bases for V and 6 bases for J; bases not matched to a gene: 8. The CDR3 coding sequence is TGCGCCAGCAGTGCCAGGGGGCTAGCGGGAGGGGATACGCAGTATTTT. It yields the protein CASSARGLAGGDTQYF.

This rearrangement joins TRBV15 to TRBJ2-1; 8 bases align to TRBD2. CDR3 length equals 16 residues. The V segment lost 0 bases and the J segment 2 bases; nucleotides outside the gene matches: 3. The germline V gene encodes CDR1 LNHNV and CDR2 YYDKDF (reference sequence). The CDR3 DNA is TGTGCCACCAGCAGAGATAAGGGACTAGCCTACAATGAGCAGTTCTTC. It specifies CATSRDKGLAYNEQFF. Complete variable domain (other parts from reference TRBV15 and TRBJ2-1): DAMVIQNPRYQVTQFGKPVTLSCSQTLNHNVMYWYQQKSSQAPKLLFHYYDKDFNNEADTPDNFQSRRPNTSFCFLDIRSPGLGDTAMYLCATSRDKGLAYNEQFFGPGTRLTVL.

The rearrangement joins TRBV4-1 to TRBJ2-5; the match to TRBD2 covers 10 bases. The CDR3 consists of 15 residues. CDR1 and CDR2 (germline): MGHRA, YSYEKL. The junction had 7 bases not matched to a gene; V was cut back by 4 bases and J by 5 bases. CDR3: CASSRAGGRQETQYF. Written as DNA, the CDR3 is TGCGCCAGCAGCCGAGCGGGGGGGCGTCAGGAGACCCAGTACTTC.

The chain recombines TRBV6-1 with TRBJ1-6, with TRBD1 identical over 7 bases. Germline trimming cut 3 bases from V and 8 bases from J; bases unmatched to any gene: 4. The CDR3 covers 14 residues. CDR1 is MNHNS and CDR2 is SASEGT in the germline V gene. The CDR3 nucleotides are TGTGCCAGCAGTGAGGGGACAGACTATTCACCCCTCCACTTT. Translated, it gives CASSEGTDYSPLHF.

Turning to this clone: At the DNA level, this CDR3 is encoded by other sequences in the same sample as well. The J gene is TRBJ1-5, the V gene TRBV27, with 7 bases identical to TRBD1. Germline V gives CDR1 MNHEY, CDR2 SMNVEV (reference sequence). J gave up 4 bases and V 5 bases, and 5 bases lay outside the gene matches. This CDR3 has 14 residues. CDR3 sequence: CASSLGQVNQPQHF. CDR3 DNA: TGTGCCAGCAGTCTTGGACAGGTGAATCAGCCCCAGCATTTT.

This rearrangement joins TRBV29-1 to TRBJ2-7; 9 nucleotides match TRBD1. CDR1 is SQVTM, CDR2 ANQGSEA, per germline. The CDR3 length is 13 residues. V lost 6 bases to trimming and J lost 0 bases; unmatched junction nucleotides: 3. The CDR3 reads CSVGQGLSYEQYF. The CDR3, as DNA: TGCAGCGTCGGACAGGGGCTCTCCTACGAGCAGTACTTC.

In the case of this clone: Germline and junction disagree at one end, which may indicate a read error. V and J are TRBV7-8 and TRBJ2-7, with 12 bases identical to TRBD2. This CDR3 contains 16 residues. The V gene's germline CDR1 is SGHVS and CDR2 FQNEAQ. CDR3: CASSVAWTSGTYEQYF. CDR3 DNA: TGTGCCAGCAGCGTAGCTTGGACTAGCGGGACTTACGAGCAGTACTTC.

The rearrangement uses TRBV19 and TRBJ2-7; no clear D. The length of the CDR3 is 13 residues. V was shortened by 4 bases and J by 2 bases, with 9 bases between the two germline ends. Germline V CDR1 and CDR2: LNHDA, SQIVND (reference sequence). The CDR3 is CASSTPSAYEQYF. CDR3 coding DNA: TGTGCCAGTAGTACCCCCTCCGCCTACGAGCAGTACTTC.

The chain links TRBV6-1 to TRBJ2-1; 11 bases align to TRBD2. This CDR3 spans 16 amino acids. Trimming removed 4 bases from V and 4 bases from J; junction bases left unmatched: 6. CDR1 MNHNS and CDR2 SASEGT come from the germline V gene. The CDR3 DNA is TGTGCCAGCAGTGTAATAGGGACTAGCGGTTACAATGAGCAGTTCTTC. It specifies CASSVIGTSGYNEQFF.

The V call is TRBV19, the J call TRBJ2-2; 8 nucleotides match TRBD2. The CDR3 spans 15 residues. With 2 bases clipped from V and 6 bases from J, the junction kept 5 bases outside the gene matches. Germline CDR1 reads LNHDA; CDR2 reads SQIVND (reference sequence). This chain's CDR3 is CASSITSGRAGELFF. As DNA, the CDR3 is TGTGCCAGTAGTATAACCAGCGGGAGAGCCGGGGAGCTGTTTTTT. The full variable domain, in which reference TRBV19 and TRBJ2-2 provide the parts outside the CDR3, is DGGITQSPKYLFRKEGQNVTLSCEQNLNHDAMYWYRQDPGQGLRLIYYSQIVNDFQKGDIAEGYSVSREKKESFPLTVTSAQKNPTAFYLCASSITSGRAGELFFGEGSRLTVL.